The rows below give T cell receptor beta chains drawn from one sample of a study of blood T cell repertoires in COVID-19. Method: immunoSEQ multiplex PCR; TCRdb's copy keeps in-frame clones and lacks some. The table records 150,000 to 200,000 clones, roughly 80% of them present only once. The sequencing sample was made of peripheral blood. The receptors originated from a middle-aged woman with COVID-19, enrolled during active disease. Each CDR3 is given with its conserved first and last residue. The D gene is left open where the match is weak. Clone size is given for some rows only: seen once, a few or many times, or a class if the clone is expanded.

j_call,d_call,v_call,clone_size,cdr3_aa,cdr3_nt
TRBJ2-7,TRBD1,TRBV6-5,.,CASNRGLWSYEQYF,TGTGCCAGCAATAGGGGGCTCTGGTCCTACGAGCAGTACTTC
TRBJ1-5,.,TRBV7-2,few,CASGYGGNQPQHF,TGTGCCAGCGGGTATGGGGGGAACCAGCCCCAGCATTTT
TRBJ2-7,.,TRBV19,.,CASSTSYSGYEQYF,TGTGCCAGTAGTACGAGTTACAGCGGCTACGAGCAGTACTTC
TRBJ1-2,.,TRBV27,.,CASSVGGYYGYTF,TGTGCCAGCAGTGTGGGGGGTTACTATGGCTACACCTTC
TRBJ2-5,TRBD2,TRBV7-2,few,CASSLTSGEVETQYF,TGTGCCAGCAGCTTGACTAGCGGGGAAGTAGAGACCCAGTACTTC
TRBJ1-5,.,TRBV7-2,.,CASSSRGGFDSNQPQHF,TGTGCCAGCAGCTCGCGAGGGGGATTTGATAGCAATCAGCCCCAGCATTTT
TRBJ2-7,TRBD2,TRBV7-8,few,CASSLGLAGVSGTYEQYF,TGTGCCAGCAGCTTGGGGCTAGCGGGAGTCTCAGGAACCTACGAGCAGTACTTC
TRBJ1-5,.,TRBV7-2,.,CASSSRVSNQPQHF,TGTGCCAGCAGCTCTCGGGTCAGCAATCAGCCCCAGCATTTT
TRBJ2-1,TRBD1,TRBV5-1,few,CASSSRTGGNEQFF,TGCGCCAGCAGCTCGCGGACAGGGGGCAATGAGCAGTTCTTC
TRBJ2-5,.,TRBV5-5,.,CASSPLEGNKYF,TGTGCCAGCAGCCCCCTGGAGGGGAATAAGTACTTC
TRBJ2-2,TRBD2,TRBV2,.,CARLGGALGGTGELFF,TGTGCCCGACTGGGAGGGGCCCTCGGGGGAACCGGGGAGCTGTTTTTT
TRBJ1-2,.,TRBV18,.,CASYEGGAGGYTF,TGTGCCAGCTACGAGGGAGGGGCTGGAGGCTACACCTTC
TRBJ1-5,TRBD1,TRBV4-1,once,CASSQPDRGLGQPQHF,TGCGCCAGCAGCCAGCCCGACAGGGGTTTAGGTCAGCCCCAGCATTTT
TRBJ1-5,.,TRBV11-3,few,CASSSRVFPQGGNQPQHF,TGTGCCAGCAGCTCCAGAGTTTTTCCACAGGGCGGCAATCAGCCCCAGCATTTT
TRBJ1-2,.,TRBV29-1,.,CSGGEQGTGYTF,TGCAGCGGGGGAGAACAGGGTACGGGCTACACCTTC
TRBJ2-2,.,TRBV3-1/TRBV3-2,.,CASTVTGELFF,TGTGCCAGCACCGTCACCGGGGAGCTGTTTTTT
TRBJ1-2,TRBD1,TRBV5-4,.,CASSLTGQGAANYGYTF,TGTGCCAGCAGTCTCACGGGACAGGGGGCCGCTAACTATGGCTACACCTTC
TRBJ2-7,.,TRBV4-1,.,CASSRETGFSYEQYF,TGCGCCAGCAGCCGTGAGACAGGTTTCTCCTACGAGCAGTACTTC
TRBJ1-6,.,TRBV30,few,CAWRPLKRDSPLHF,TGTGCCTGGAGGCCTCTTAAACGGGATTCACCCCTCCACTTT
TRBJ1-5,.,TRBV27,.,CASSLVEGQPQHF,TGTGCCAGCAGTTTAGTCGAGGGCCAGCCCCAGCATTTT
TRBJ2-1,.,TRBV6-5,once,CASSYGSEVGYEQFF,TGTGCCAGCAGTTACGGTAGCGAGGTTGGCTATGAGCAGTTCTTC
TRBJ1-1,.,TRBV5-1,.,CASITGPGNTEAFF,TGCGCCAGCATCACCGGTCCAGGGAACACTGAAGCTTTCTTT
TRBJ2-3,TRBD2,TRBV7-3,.,CASRGGTTDTQYF,TGTGCCAGCAGAGGCGGGACTACGGATACGCAGTATTTT
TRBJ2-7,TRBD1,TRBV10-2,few,CASRDRPNEQYF,TGCGCCAGCAGGGACAGGCCCAACGAGCAGTACTTC
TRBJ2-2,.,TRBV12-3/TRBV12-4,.,CANNVQGELFF,TGTGCCAACAATGTACAGGGGGAGCTGTTTTTT